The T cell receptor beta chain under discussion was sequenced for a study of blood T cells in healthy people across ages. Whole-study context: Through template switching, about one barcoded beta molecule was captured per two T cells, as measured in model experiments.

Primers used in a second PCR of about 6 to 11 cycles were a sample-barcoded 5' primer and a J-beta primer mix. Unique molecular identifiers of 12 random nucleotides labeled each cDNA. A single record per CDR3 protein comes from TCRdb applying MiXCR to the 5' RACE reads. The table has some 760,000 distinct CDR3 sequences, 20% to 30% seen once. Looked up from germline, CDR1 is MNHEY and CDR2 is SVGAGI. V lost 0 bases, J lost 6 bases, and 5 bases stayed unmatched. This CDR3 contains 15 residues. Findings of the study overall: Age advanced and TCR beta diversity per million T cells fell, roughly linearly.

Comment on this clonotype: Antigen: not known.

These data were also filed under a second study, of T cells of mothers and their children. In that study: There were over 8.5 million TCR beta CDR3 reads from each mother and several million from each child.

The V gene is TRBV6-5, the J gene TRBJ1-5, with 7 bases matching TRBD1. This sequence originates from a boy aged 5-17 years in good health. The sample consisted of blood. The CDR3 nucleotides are TGTGCCAGCAGTTACTCGAATCAGGGGGGTCAGCCCCAGCATTTT. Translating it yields CASSYSNQGGQPQHF.